This TCR beta chain was captured in a study of T-cell reconstitution after alpha-beta-depleted transplantation in children. The TCRbeta library incorporated unique molecular identifiers. TCRdb reanalysed the PCR reads using MiXCR and keeps one entry per CDR3 protein. This sample has more than 550,000 distinct CDR3 sequences, with roughly 10% found just once. The CDR3 totals 14 residues. The germline V gene encodes CDR1 LGHNA and CDR2 YSLEER. V lost 2 bases and J lost 4, with 11 bases in between. There are many counts of this clonotype. Sequenced here: PBMCs from the stem cell graft donor, sampled from the stem cell graft. This rearrangement joins TRBV4-3 to TRBJ1-2; D gene ambiguous. This receptor was taken from a human donor who donated a stem cell graft to a child with acute myeloid leukemia. The CDR3 DNA sequence: TGCGCCAGCAGCCAACGGCCGGGCATCTATGGCTACACCTTC. Residues: CASSQRPGIYGYTF.